The 16 T cell receptor beta chains reported below all come from one sample, sequenced in a study of OX40 agonist ivuxolimab in advanced cancers. Using immunoSEQ multiplex PCR, the repertoire was profiled, and TCRdb retains in-frame clones only, with some absent. The data contain 70,000 to 80,000 clones, roughly 80% of them singletons. The sequenced sample was CD4+ or CD8+ T cells sorted from blood, obtained in a trial of the OX40 agonist ivuxolimab. The receptors originated from an adult with an advanced solid tumor such as melanoma, head and neck, liver or kidney cancer.

The genes are TRBV4-3 and TRBJ2-1; TRBD1 aligns across 8 bases. Unmatched junction bases numbered 8, after V lost 1 base and J lost 3 bases. Germline loops: CDR1 LGHNA, CDR2 YSLEER. The CDR3 runs to 17 residues. Here the CDR3 DNA reads TGCGCCAGCAGCCAAGGGGTGGGCAGGGGGCTCTACAATGAGCAGTTCTTC. Protein sequence: CASSQGVGRGLYNEQFF.

The rearrangement joins TRBV19 to TRBJ2-2, with 9 bases matching TRBD2. J was trimmed by 5 bases and V by 10 bases; bases with no gene match: 11. Germline V CDR1 and CDR2: LNHDA, SQIVND (reference sequence). The CDR3 runs 15 residues. CDR3 coding DNA: TGTGCCACCCGAACTAGCGGGTGGGAAACCGGGGAGCTGTTTTTT. Its translation is CATRTSGWETGELFF.

This clone came up once. The chain is built from TRBV5-4 and TRBJ1-1, with TRBD1 matching over 10 bases. J lost 0 bases, V lost 4 bases, and 6 bases had no gene match. The V gene's germline CDR1 is SGHNT and CDR2 YYREEE (reference sequence). The CDR3 is 16 residues long. The CDR3 region has the DNA TGTGCCAGCAGCCCTGGGACAGGGGCCATGAACACTGAAGCTTTCTTT. This gives the protein CASSPGTGAMNTEAFF.

The V call is TRBV9, the J call TRBJ2-3; either TRBD1 or TRBD2 may supply D (5 bases each). V was pared by 6 bases and J by 4 bases, with 21 bases between. The CDR3 covers 16 residues. Looked up from germline, CDR1 is SGDLS and CDR2 is YYNGEE. CDR3 coding DNA: TGTGCCAGCACCCGAGGTCTGGGGGTGAGCGCAGATACGCAGTATTTT. Protein sequence: CASTRGLGVSADTQYF.

The chain has TRBV30 and TRBJ2-7, with TRBD2 matching over 12 bases. Unmatched junction bases numbered 0, after V lost 3 bases and J lost 3 bases. The CDR3 has 13 residues. Germline CDR1 is GTSNPN and CDR2 is SVGIG (reference sequence). The CDR3 DNA reads as TGTGCCTGGAGGGGACTAGCGGGCTACGAGCAGTACTTC. It codes for CAWRGLAGYEQYF.

The chain joins TRBV7-6 to TRBJ2-7; D perhaps matches TRBD2 (5 bases). This CDR3 has 14 residues. Trimming took off 5 bases at V and 1 base at J, with 12 bases between the two ends. Germline V gives CDR1 SGHVS, CDR2 FNYEAQ. CDR3 loop: CASSESGRSYEQYF. Here the CDR3 DNA reads TGTGCCAGCAGCGAAAGCGGACGGTCCTACGAGCAGTACTTC.

This clone has just a few counts. V usage is TRBV29-1 and J usage is TRBJ1-1; D is unclear. From germline, CDR1 is SQVTM and CDR2 ANQGSEA. The length of the CDR3 is 10 residues. V was pared by 7 bases and J by 1 base, with 4 bases between. CDR3 loop: CSGQNTEAFF. The DNA for the CDR3 is TGCAGCGGACAGAACACTGAAGCTTTCTTT.

The genes are TRBV11-1 and TRBJ2-1; 11 bases are a match to TRBD2. The germline V gene encodes CDR1 SGHAT and CDR2 FQDESV (reference sequence). The junction had 12 bases not matched to a gene; V was cut back by 5 bases and J by 15 bases. CDR3 length: 14 amino acids. CDR3 DNA: TGTGCCAGCAGCCCAGGACTAGCGGGCTACCTTCGGTTCTTC. Its translation is CASSPGLAGYLRFF.

The chain couples TRBV9 to TRBJ2-3; 9 positions match TRBD2. This CDR3 has 15 residues. Germline lookup yields CDR1 SGDLS and CDR2 YYNGEE. Unmatched junction bases numbered 3, after V lost 1 base and J lost 3 bases. The DNA of the CDR3 is TGTGCCAGCAGCGTACTAGCGGGGCCGACAGATACGCAGTATTTT. Translated: CASSVLAGPTDTQYF.

The chain employs TRBV5-6 and TRBJ1-4; a weak D match, TRBD1 (5 bases). The length of the CDR3 is 12 residues. Germline lookup yields CDR1 SGHDT and CDR2 YYEEEE. Trimming took off 3 bases at V and 15 bases at J, with 15 bases between the two ends. The CDR3 coding sequence is TGTGCCAGCAGCTCGGCCGGGACTTCATTGTTTTTT. It codes for CASSSAGTSLFF.

The chain couples TRBV7-6 to TRBJ1-2; no firm D call. The length of the CDR3 is 13 residues. Germline V gene sequence: CDR1 SGHVS, CDR2 FNYEAQ. V was cut by 1 base and J by 8 bases, with 11 bases left in between. CDR3 region: CASSLVPENGYTF. In nucleotides, the CDR3 is TGTGCCAGCAGCTTAGTGCCGGAGAACGGCTACACCTTC. Full variable domain (missing parts from reference TRBV7-6 and TRBJ1-2): GAGVSQSPRYKVTKRGQDVALRCDPISGHVSLYWYRQALGQGPEFLTYFNYEAQQDKSGLPNDRFSAERPEGSISTLTIQRTEQRDSAMYRCASSLVPENGYTFGSGTRLTVV.

This rearrangement joins TRBV7-3 to TRBJ2-6; D remains unclear. Trimming took 3 bases from V and 3 from J, leaving 3 bases between them. Germline V CDR1 and CDR2: SGHTA, FQGTGA. The CDR3 is made up of 13 amino acids. As DNA, the CDR3 is TGTGCCAGCAGCTTCTATGGGGCCAACGTCCTGACTTTC. Translation: CASSFYGANVLTF.

The chain links TRBV11-1 to TRBJ2-3, with 9 bases identical to TRBD2. The ends lost 0 bases at V and 6 bases at J; junction bases unmatched: 4. Per the germline V gene, CDR1 is SGHAT and CDR2 is FQDESV (reference sequence). The CDR3 is made up of 15 amino acids. CDR3 loop: CASSLASGSPDTQYF. Here the CDR3 DNA reads TGTGCCAGCAGCTTAGCTAGCGGGAGCCCCGATACGCAGTATTTT.

The chain carries TRBV2 and TRBJ2-3, with D unresolved. V was pared by 6 bases and J by 4 bases, with 14 bases between. The CDR3 is 14 residues long. Germline lookup yields CDR1 SNHLY and CDR2 FYNNEI. CDR3 coding DNA: TGTGCCAGCAGGGAGAACCTAACCCCAGATACGCAGTATTTT. Encoded protein: CASRENLTPDTQYF.

This sequence joins TRBV7-2 and TRBJ1-2; D possibly corresponds to TRBD1 (5 bases). V was pared by 4 bases and J by 3 bases, with 9 bases between. Germline CDR1 is SGHTA and CDR2 is FQGNSA. CDR3 length equals 13 residues. CDR3 in DNA: TGTGCCAGCAGCTCAGGGATTCACTATGGCTACACCTTC. As protein: CASSSGIHYGYTF.

The CDR3 sequence is CAWRDPGKDTEAFF. CDR3 nucleotide sequence: TGTGCCTGGAGGGATCCAGGAAAGGACACTGAAGCTTTCTTT. V is TRBV30 and J is TRBJ1-1; D unclear. Trimming took 3 bases from V and 3 from J, leaving 14 bases between them. Germline values: CDR1 GTSNPN, CDR2 SVGIG (reference sequence). This CDR3 has 14 amino acids.